The 27 T cell receptor beta chains presented below share a single source sample, sequenced in a study of cytomegalovirus exposure and HLA in healthy donors. The study ran its PCR with 60 Vbeta and 13 Jbeta primers. Produced via immunoSEQ multiplex PCR; TCRdb's table is partial and in-frame only. The sample includes around 160,000 clones, roughly four fifths of them seen just once. The material sequenced was PBMCs. These receptors originate from a man aged 35 to 55 in good health and CMV-seropositive.

The J gene is TRBJ2-1, the V gene TRBV7-6; TRBD2 matches at 7 bases. This CDR3 spans 15 amino acids. The ends lost 4 bases at V and 7 bases at J; junction bases unmatched: 10. Per the germline V gene, CDR1 is SGHVS and CDR2 is FNYEAQ. The CDR3 DNA is TGTGCCAGCAGCTCGGGACTAACGGGGAGTAATGAGCAGTTCTTC. Translating gives CASSSGLTGSNEQFF.

The chain links TRBV6-1 to TRBJ1-2; 9 bases line up with TRBD1. Germline-derived CDR1 and CDR2 are MNHNS and SASEGT. The junction had 5 bases not matched to a gene; V was cut back by 1 base and J by 5 bases. The CDR3 loop spans 15 amino acids. CDR3 sequence reads: CASSEGTGVGYGYTF. As DNA, the CDR3 is TGTGCCAGCAGTGAAGGGACAGGGGTGGGGTATGGCTACACCTTC.

V is TRBV2 and J is TRBJ1-1; possible D gene TRBD1, 6 bases. Germline CDR1 SNHLY, CDR2 FYNNEI. V dropped 6 bases and J dropped 0 bases, with 14 bases sitting between them. The CDR3 contains 15 residues. The CDR3 region has the DNA TGTGCCAGCAGGGACAGCGGAACCATGAACACTGAAGCTTTCTTT. Protein product: CASRDSGTMNTEAFF.

This clone was seen more than once but under ten times. The chain employs TRBV6-5 and TRBJ2-1; 8 bases agree with TRBD2. V was pared by 2 bases and J by 4 bases, with 7 bases of the junction left unmatched. Germline V gene sequence: CDR1 MNHEY, CDR2 SVGAGI. The CDR3 is 16 residues long. The CDR3 sequence is CASSYSGSGLYNEQFF. The CDR3 DNA reads TGTGCCAGCAGTTACAGCGGGAGTGGACTGTACAATGAGCAGTTCTTC.

This sequence joins TRBV28 and TRBJ2-7; TRBD1 might be the D (5 bases). Germline lookup yields CDR1 MDHEN and CDR2 SYDVKM. V shed 2 bases and J shed 6 bases, with 11 bases lying between them. The length of the CDR3 is 13 residues. CDR3 DNA sequence: TGTGCCAGCAGTTTAACCCACAGGCCCGAGCAGTACTTC. Its protein product is CASSLTHRPEQYF.

The rearrangement joins TRBV5-4 to TRBJ1-3; 7 positions match TRBD1. Germline V gene lookup returns CDR1 SGHNT and CDR2 YYREEE (reference sequence). CDR3 size: 16 residues. The V gene end was trimmed by 0 bases and the J gene end by 6 bases; junction bases not matched to a gene: 9. In DNA form, the CDR3 reads TGTGCCAGCAGCTTGGCTCCGGGACAGCAGACAAACACCATATATTTT. Protein product: CASSLAPGQQTNTIYF.

This sequence joins TRBV5-1 and TRBJ2-3, with D possibly matching TRBD2 (5 bases). V dropped 0 bases and J dropped 6 bases, with 14 bases sitting between them. Germline-derived CDR1 and CDR2 are SGHRS and YFSETQ. The length of the CDR3 is 15 residues. The CDR3 nucleotides are TGCGCCAGCAGCTTGGCCCGGGATCCGGGCGATACGCAGTATTTT. It yields the protein CASSLARDPGDTQYF.

This clone came up once. The chain recombines TRBV25-1 with TRBJ2-5; 11 bases are shared with TRBD2. Looked up from germline, CDR1 is MGHDK and CDR2 is SYGVNS. This CDR3 spans 16 amino acids. The V and J ends lost 4 bases and 1 base, in that order; junction bases with no gene match: 5. CDR3 in amino acids: CASSGGTSGLQETQYF. The CDR3 DNA reads TGTGCCAGCAGTGGGGGGACTAGCGGCCTCCAAGAGACCCAGTACTTC. The variable domain in full, with the rest retrieved from reference TRBV25-1 and TRBJ2-5, is EADIYQTPRYLVIGTGKKITLECSQTMGHDKMYWYQQDPGMELHLIHYSYGVNSTEKGDLSSESTVSRIRTEHFPLTLESARPSHTSQYLCASSGGTSGLQETQYFGPGTRLLVL.

The V and J genes are TRBV18 and TRBJ2-3, with 7 bases aligning to TRBD1. The CDR3 loop spans 17 amino acids. CDR1 and CDR2 (germline): KGHSH, LQKENI. The ends lost 4 bases at V and 0 bases at J; junction bases unmatched: 10. CDR3 protein: CASSLNLQGFSTDTQYF. CDR3 DNA: TGTGCCAGCTCACTTAACTTACAGGGGTTCAGCACAGATACGCAGTATTTT. The variable domain in full, with the rest retrieved from reference TRBV18 and TRBJ2-3, is NAGVMQNPRHLVRRRGQEARLRCSPMKGHSHVYWYRQLPEEGLKFMVYLQKENIIDESGMPKERFSAEFPKEGPSILRIQQVVRGDSAAYFCASSLNLQGFSTDTQYFGPGTRLTVL.

DNA for the CDR3: TGCGCCAGCACCAAGACAGGCACGTTAGGAGAGACCCAGTACTTC. It translates to CASTKTGTLGETQYF. The chain joins TRBV5-1 to TRBJ2-5; D is possibly TRBD1 (6 bases). This CDR3 is built from 15 residues. CDR1 and CDR2 from the germline V gene are SGHRS and YFSETQ. The V end lost 6 bases, the J end lost 4 bases, and 19 bases lay between the germline ends.

V usage is TRBV28 and J usage is TRBJ1-3; TRBD1 might be the D (6 bases). Germline V gene data show CDR1 as MDHEN and CDR2 as SYDVKM. V lost 7 bases and J lost 2, with 12 bases in between. This CDR3 spans 14 amino acids. Here the CDR3 reads CASNIQGTGNTIYF. The CDR3 nucleotides read TGTGCCAGCAATATACAGGGTACTGGAAACACCATATATTTT.

The V call is TRBV5-4, the J call TRBJ2-7; a weak D match, TRBD1 (5 bases). The germline CDR1 and CDR2 sequences are SGHNT and YYREEE (reference sequence). CDR3 length: 14 residues. Trimming pared 1 base from V and 5 bases from J, leaving 13 bases between. The DNA for the CDR3 is TGTGCCAGCAGCTTGCTTGGGGCAGTACACGAGCAGTACTTC. This encodes CASSLLGAVHEQYF.

The chain links TRBV7-2 to TRBJ1-5; D is perhaps TRBD1 (6 bases). CDR1 and CDR2 from the germline V gene are SGHTA and FQGNSA. V lost 1 base, J lost 5 bases, and 12 bases lay in between. The CDR3 covers 15 residues. The CDR3 region is CASSLGRPGDQPQHF. CDR3 coding DNA: TGTGCCAGCAGCTTAGGACGGCCAGGGGATCAGCCCCAGCATTTT.

For the CDR3, the DNA is TGCGCCAGCAGTGAGTGGAGGGATCCCTATGGCTACACCTTC. Its protein is CASSEWRDPYGYTF. The rearrangement joins TRBV10-2 to TRBJ1-2, with no clear D. With 1 base removed from V and 4 bases from J, the gap between germline ends came to 10 bases. Germline V lookup: CDR1 WSHSY, CDR2 SAAADI. CDR3 size: 14 residues.

This clone showed up just a few times. The CDR3 nucleotides are TGCGCCAGCAGCTTGGAGGGGCAAGGGTCAGATACGCAGTATTTT. Translated: CASSLEGQGSDTQYF. The V gene is TRBV5-1, the J gene TRBJ2-3; possible D gene TRBD1, 5 bases. This CDR3 has 15 amino acids. The germline CDR1 and CDR2 sequences are SGHRS and YFSETQ. Trimming left V 0 bases short and J 4 bases short, with 12 bases between.

In this sample, this clone turned up a few times. The genes are TRBV11-2 and TRBJ2-7; 12 positions match TRBD2. This CDR3 has 14 residues. J gave up 2 bases and V 4 bases, and 0 bases lay outside the gene matches. Germline CDR1 and CDR2: SGHAT and FQNNGV. In DNA, the CDR3 is TGTGCCAGCAGCTGGACTAGCGGGACCTACGAGCAGTACTTC. This encodes CASSWTSGTYEQYF. The full variable domain, completed using reference TRBV11-2 and TRBJ2-7, is EAGVAQSPRYKIIEKRQSVAFWCNPISGHATLYWYQQILGQGPKLLIQFQNNGVVDDSQLPKDRFSAERLKGVDSTLKIQPAKLEDSAVYLCASSWTSGTYEQYFGPGTRLTVT.

The CDR3 sequence: CASSLGGTERRNQPQHF. The DNA of the CDR3 is TGTGCCAGCAGCTTGGGTGGGACAGAAAGACGCAATCAGCCCCAGCATTTT. V is TRBV5-6 and J is TRBJ1-5, with 7 bases fitting TRBD1. Germline CDR1 reads SGHDT; CDR2 reads YYEEEE. The CDR3 has 17 amino acids. The ends lost 0 bases at V and 2 bases at J; junction bases unmatched: 8.

This clone was counted once. The chain has TRBV28 and TRBJ2-5; D is possibly TRBD2 (5 bases). The V gene's germline CDR1 is MDHEN and CDR2 SYDVKM. The CDR3 consists of 13 residues. V was trimmed by 5 bases and J by 2 bases, leaving 9 bases between them. The CDR3 reads CASSQTGQETQYF. The CDR3 DNA is TGTGCCAGCAGTCAAACGGGGCAAGAGACCCAGTACTTC.

The chain has TRBV19 and TRBJ2-1, with D tentatively TRBD2 (6 bases). CDR3 length equals 15 residues. CDR1 LNHDA and CDR2 SQIVND come from the germline V gene (reference sequence). The V gene lost 6 bases and the J gene lost 5 bases, with 17 bases spanning the gap. CDR3 region: CASSTDGTGNNEQFF. CDR3 nucleotides: TGTGCCAGTAGCACTGACGGGACTGGAAACAATGAGCAGTTCTTC.

For this clone: Germline and junction disagree at one end, which may indicate a read error. The V gene is TRBV7-9, the J gene TRBJ1-5, with TRBD1 identical over 7 bases. This CDR3 region has 14 residues. In germline, CDR1 is SEHNR, CDR2 FQNEAQ (reference sequence). The DNA of the CDR3 is TGTTCCAGCAGCCTCGGGACAGTAAATCAGCCCCAGCATTTT. Translation: CSSSLGTVNQPQHF.

This chain joins TRBV2 and TRBJ1-1; tentatively, D is TRBD1 (5 bases). This CDR3 has 14 residues. Germline assignment: CDR1 SNHLY and CDR2 FYNNEI. V was clipped by 3 bases and J by 2 bases, with 10 bases between them. CDR3 sequence: CASSDFQGNTEAFF. CDR3 coding DNA: TGTGCCAGCAGTGATTTTCAGGGCAACACTGAAGCTTTCTTT.

The chain's CDR3 is CASSFGQGWEQYF. DNA of the CDR3: TGCGCCAGCAGCTTTGGACAGGGGTGGGAGCAGTACTTC. The V call is TRBV5-1, the J call TRBJ2-7; 9 bases line up with TRBD1. The germline gives CDR1 SGHRS, CDR2 YFSETQ. This CDR3 has 13 amino acids. The junction had 4 bases not matched to a gene; V was cut back by 2 bases and J by 7 bases.

The J gene is TRBJ2-5, the V gene TRBV5-5; perhaps TRBD1 as D (6 bases). V lost 4 bases and J 1 base, leaving 11 bases between the germline ends. CDR3 length: 14 amino acids. Germline V CDR1 and CDR2: SGHKS, YYEKEE (reference sequence). The CDR3 DNA reads as TGTGCCAGCAGCGTTCGACAGGCCCAAGAGACCCAGTACTTC. This translates into CASSVRQAQETQYF.

The chain uses TRBV5-1 and TRBJ2-7; the match to TRBD1 covers 7 bases. Trimming took 4 bases from V and 5 from J; bases not matched to a gene: 9. The CDR3 is made up of 14 amino acids. Germline V lookup: CDR1 SGHRS, CDR2 YFSETQ. The chain's CDR3 is CASSHATGTDEQYF. As DNA, the CDR3 is TGCGCCAGCAGCCACGCAACCGGGACAGACGAGCAGTACTTC.

V is TRBV27 and J is TRBJ1-1; 7 bases fit TRBD1. This CDR3 has 14 residues. Looked up from germline, CDR1 is MNHEY and CDR2 is SMNVEV (reference sequence). Unmatched junction bases numbered 13, after V lost 5 bases and J lost 10 bases. CDR3 residues: CASSPTRQGPRAFF. The CDR3 nucleotides read TGTGCCAGCAGTCCCACCAGACAGGGACCTAGAGCTTTCTTT.

The chain employs TRBV6-1 and TRBJ2-1; TRBD1 is a possible D gene (6 bases). The V end was cut by 4 bases, the J end by 4 bases, with 11 bases between. Germline-derived CDR1 and CDR2 are MNHNS and SASEGT. This CDR3 is 14 amino acids long. The CDR3 loop is CASSGSTGYNEQFF. CDR3 nucleotide sequence: TGTGCCAGCAGTGGTTCGACAGGATACAATGAGCAGTTCTTC.

On this clone itself: One junction end does not reproduce the germline sequence, and a read error may be involved. The chain carries TRBV6-6 and TRBJ1-2; no reliable D call. Germline V gene sequence: CDR1 MNHNY, CDR2 SVGAGI (reference sequence). The CDR3 sequence is 14 residues long. The CDR3 sequence is CASSNSRGNYGYTF. CDR3 in DNA: TGTGCCAGCAGTAACTCGAGAGGCAACTATGGCTACACCTTC.